This record looks at one T cell receptor beta chain sequence and its context. This entry belongs to a study of a mutant IDH1 vaccine in newly diagnosed glioma. Overall study context: The treated population exhibited a male proportion of about 62%, a female proportion of roughly 40%, and a mean age of about 40 years. Patients previously underwent radiotherapy, temozolomide, or both, and most underwent both.

This CDR3 region has 16 residues. V lost 0 bases and J lost 4, with 10 bases in between. CDR1 is SNHLY, CDR2 FYNNEI, per germline. Clones were read by immunoSEQ multiplex PCR, and TCRdb kept only the in-frame ones, dropping some. In the table there are about 88,000 clones, roughly 87% of which are singletons. Time point indicated: baseline, week 1 (first vaccination visit). Treatment indicated: pre-vaccination baseline after standard-of-care therapy. Donor diagnoses consisted of new WHO grade 3 or 4 IDH1-mutant, ATRX-lost astrocytomas. The rearrangement uses TRBV2 and TRBJ2-6; the D gene is possibly TRBD2 (7 bases). The sequence derives from a man in his forties with glioma. Some clones in this sample may be carry-over from other donors' samples. The specimen comprised PBMCs, sampled from a glioma patient treated with radiotherapy, temozolomide or both. CDR3 protein: CASSEAGGLGANVLTF. The CDR3 coding sequence is TGTGCCAGCAGTGAAGCGGGGGGGCTCGGGGCCAACGTCCTGACTTTC.